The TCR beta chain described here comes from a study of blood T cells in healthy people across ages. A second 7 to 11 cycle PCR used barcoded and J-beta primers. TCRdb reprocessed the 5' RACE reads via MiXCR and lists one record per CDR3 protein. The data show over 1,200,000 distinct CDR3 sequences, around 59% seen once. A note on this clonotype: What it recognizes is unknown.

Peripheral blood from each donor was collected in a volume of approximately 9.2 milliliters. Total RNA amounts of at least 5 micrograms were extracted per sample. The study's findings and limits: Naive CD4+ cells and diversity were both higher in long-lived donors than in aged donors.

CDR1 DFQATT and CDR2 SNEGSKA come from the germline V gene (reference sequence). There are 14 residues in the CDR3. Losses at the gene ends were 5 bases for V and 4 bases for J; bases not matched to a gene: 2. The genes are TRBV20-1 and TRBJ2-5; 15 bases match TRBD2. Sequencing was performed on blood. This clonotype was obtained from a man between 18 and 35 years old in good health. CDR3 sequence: CSAGLAGGRETQYF. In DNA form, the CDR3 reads TGCAGTGCTGGACTAGCGGGGGGGCGAGAGACCCAGTACTTC.